The rows below give T cell receptor beta chains drawn from one sample of a study of cytomegalovirus exposure and HLA in healthy donors. The assay was immunoSEQ multiplex PCR, and TCRdb's table has in-frame clones only and misses some. Here the sample spans around 160,000 clones, approximately 70% being singletons. Sequenced material: PBMCs. Every receptor here comes from a man younger than 35 in good health and CMV-seropositive. Each CDR3 is given with its conserved first and last residue. Each record gives: D gene, J gene, V gene, clone size, CDR3 protein, CDR3 DNA. D genes are given only for firm matches. Some rows mark clone size as missing; the rest say once, few, many or name a class of expanded clone.

d_gene: TRBD1; j_gene: TRBJ1-2; v_gene: TRBV5-4; abundance: .; CDR3aa: CASSATGESGYTF; CDR3nt: TGTGCCAGCAGCGCGACAGGGGAGAGTGGCTACACCTTC
d_gene: TRBD2; j_gene: TRBJ2-1; v_gene: TRBV7-3; abundance: .; CDR3aa: CASSLGLAANNEQFF; CDR3nt: TGTGCCAGCAGCTTAGGACTAGCAGCCAACAATGAGCAGTTCTTC
d_gene: TRBD1; j_gene: TRBJ2-6; v_gene: TRBV2; abundance: once; CDR3aa: CASRAGTGLSGANVLTF; CDR3nt: TGTGCCAGCAGAGCCGGGACAGGGCTCTCTGGGGCCAACGTCCTGACTTTC
d_gene: TRBD1; j_gene: TRBJ1-1; v_gene: TRBV9; abundance: .; CDR3aa: CASSPQPGQGTEAFF; CDR3nt: TGTGCCAGCAGCCCACAGCCGGGACAGGGGACTGAAGCTTTCTTT
d_gene: .; j_gene: TRBJ2-3; v_gene: TRBV30; abundance: once; CDR3aa: CAWSPHGGDTQYF; CDR3nt: TGTGCCTGGAGTCCCCACGGGGGAGATACGCAGTATTTT
d_gene: .; j_gene: TRBJ2-1; v_gene: TRBV7-8; abundance: .; CDR3aa: CASSAWDSEQFF; CDR3nt: TGTGCCAGCAGCGCTTGGGACTCCGAGCAGTTCTTC
d_gene: .; j_gene: TRBJ1-6; v_gene: TRBV19; abundance: .; CDR3aa: CASSPPPGSNSPLHF; CDR3nt: TGTGCCAGTAGTCCGCCACCAGGGTCTAATTCACCCCTCCACTTT
d_gene: .; j_gene: TRBJ1-1; v_gene: TRBV4-1; abundance: .; CDR3aa: CASSVHRGGEAFF; CDR3nt: TGCGCCAGCAGCGTACACCGGGGGGGGGAAGCTTTCTTT
d_gene: TRBD1; j_gene: TRBJ1-2; v_gene: TRBV2; abundance: once; CDR3aa: CASRKETGTGDRGYTF; CDR3nt: TGTGCCAGCAGAAAAGAGACCGGGACAGGGGATAGAGGCTACACCTTC
d_gene: .; j_gene: TRBJ2-5; v_gene: TRBV15; abundance: .; CDR3aa: CATGPQRETQYF; CDR3nt: TGTGCCACGGGGCCTCAGAGGGAGACCCAGTACTTC
d_gene: .; j_gene: TRBJ1-1; v_gene: TRBV7-6; abundance: once; CDR3aa: CASSLVAGGNTEAFF; CDR3nt: TGTGCCAGCAGCTTAGTGGCGGGGGGCAACACTGAAGCTTTCTTT
d_gene: .; j_gene: TRBJ1-1; v_gene: TRBV2; abundance: once; CDR3aa: CASKKRQMNTEAFF; CDR3nt: TGTGCCAGCAAAAAACGACAGATGAACACTGAAGCTTTCTTT
d_gene: TRBD2; j_gene: TRBJ2-4; v_gene: TRBV4-1; abundance: few; CDR3aa: CASSPYYVAGGPGKNIQYF; CDR3nt: TGCGCCAGCAGCCCCTACTACGTAGCGGGGGGCCCGGGCAAAAACATTCAGTACTTC
d_gene: .; j_gene: TRBJ2-2; v_gene: TRBV10-3; abundance: .; CDR3aa: CASTGTDYNGELFF; CDR3nt: TGTGCCAGTACAGGCACCGATTATAACGGGGAGCTGTTTTTT
d_gene: .; j_gene: TRBJ1-1; v_gene: TRBV5-1; abundance: .; CDR3aa: CASSPKVRGLMNTEAFF; CDR3nt: TGCGCCAGCAGCCCGAAGGTGCGGGGACTTATGAACACTGAAGCTTTCTTT
d_gene: TRBD2; j_gene: TRBJ2-3; v_gene: TRBV19; abundance: .; CDR3aa: CASSRTSGGSDTQYF; CDR3nt: TGTGCCAGTAGTAGAACTAGCGGGGGGTCAGATACGCAGTATTTT
d_gene: TRBD2; j_gene: TRBJ2-1; v_gene: TRBV6-5; abundance: .; CDR3aa: CASSYKRGASNEQFF; CDR3nt: TGTGCCAGCAGTTACAAGCGGGGGGCCTCGAATGAGCAGTTCTTC
d_gene: TRBD1; j_gene: TRBJ2-5; v_gene: TRBV7-8; abundance: .; CDR3aa: CASSLEAGGLQETQYF; CDR3nt: TGTGCCAGCAGCTTAGAGGCAGGGGGTCTCCAAGAGACCCAGTACTTC
d_gene: .; j_gene: TRBJ2-1; v_gene: TRBV5-1; abundance: .; CDR3aa: CASSIIRDKYNEQFF; CDR3nt: TGCGCCAGCAGCATCATAAGGGACAAATACAATGAGCAGTTCTTC
d_gene: TRBD2; j_gene: TRBJ2-5; v_gene: TRBV11-3; abundance: .; CDR3aa: CASSSREREVGQETQYF; CDR3nt: TGTGCCAGCAGCTCCCGGGAGCGGGAGGTGGGACAAGAGACCCAGTACTTC
d_gene: TRBD1; j_gene: TRBJ1-5; v_gene: TRBV27; abundance: .; CDR3aa: CASRRTGGSNQPQHF; CDR3nt: TGTGCCAGCAGGAGGACAGGGGGAAGCAATCAGCCCCAGCATTTT
d_gene: .; j_gene: TRBJ1-2; v_gene: TRBV7-2; abundance: .; CDR3aa: CASSWRQVADYGYTF; CDR3nt: TGTGCCAGCAGCTGGAGACAGGTGGCAGACTATGGCTACACCTTC
d_gene: .; j_gene: TRBJ1-3; v_gene: TRBV29-1; abundance: .; CDR3aa: CSVDQGGIGGNTIYF; CDR3nt: TGCAGCGTTGATCAGGGAGGGATCGGTGGAAACACCATATATTTT
d_gene: .; j_gene: TRBJ1-4; v_gene: TRBV19; abundance: .; CDR3aa: CASSLRTVSNEKLFF; CDR3nt: TGTGCCAGTAGTCTCCGGACAGTTTCTAATGAAAAACTGTTTTTT
d_gene: .; j_gene: TRBJ1-2; v_gene: TRBV21-1; abundance: .; CDR3aa: CASPLKPIEQRENYGYTF; CDR3nt: TGTGCCAGCCCCTTGAAGCCCATCGAACAGAGGGAGAACTATGGCTACACCTTC
d_gene: .; j_gene: TRBJ2-1; v_gene: TRBV6-5; abundance: .; CDR3aa: CASSQAGSYNEQFF; CDR3nt: TGTGCCAGCAGTCAAGCGGGCTCCTACAATGAGCAGTTCTTC
d_gene: .; j_gene: TRBJ1-4; v_gene: TRBV30; abundance: once; CDR3aa: CAWEVQGEEKLFF; CDR3nt: TGTGCCTGGGAGGTGCAGGGTGAAGAAAAACTGTTTTTT
d_gene: TRBD1; j_gene: TRBJ1-1; v_gene: TRBV30; abundance: few; CDR3aa: CAWSVGGTAYTEAFF; CDR3nt: TGTGCCTGGAGTGTAGGGGGGACAGCTTACACTGAAGCTTTCTTT
d_gene: TRBD1; j_gene: TRBJ2-1; v_gene: TRBV9; abundance: .; CDR3aa: CASSYGTVYYNEQFF; CDR3nt: TGTGCCAGCAGCTACGGGACAGTCTACTACAATGAGCAGTTCTTC
d_gene: .; j_gene: TRBJ1-1; v_gene: TRBV6-1; abundance: .; CDR3aa: CASSETRGGREAFF; CDR3nt: TGTGCCAGCAGTGAAACCCGAGGAGGGCGTGAAGCTTTCTTT
d_gene: .; j_gene: TRBJ1-2; v_gene: TRBV6-5; abundance: .; CDR3aa: CASSYTGRDYGYTF; CDR3nt: TGTGCCAGCAGTTACACAGGGCGGGACTATGGCTACACCTTC
d_gene: TRBD1; j_gene: TRBJ1-1; v_gene: TRBV10-3; abundance: .; CDR3aa: CAIGQGSDTEAFF; CDR3nt: TGTGCCATTGGACAGGGCAGCGACACTGAAGCTTTCTTT
d_gene: .; j_gene: TRBJ1-1; v_gene: TRBV30; abundance: .; CDR3aa: CAWSVSLEAFF; CDR3nt: TGTGCCTGGAGTGTAAGCCTTGAAGCTTTCTTT
d_gene: .; j_gene: TRBJ2-5; v_gene: TRBV19; abundance: .; CDR3aa: CASSITGQETQYF; CDR3nt: TGTGCCAGTAGTATCACAGGGCAAGAGACCCAGTACTTC
d_gene: .; j_gene: TRBJ1-2; v_gene: TRBV28; abundance: .; CDR3aa: CASSFMGSRGNGYTF; CDR3nt: TGTGCCAGCAGTTTTATGGGCAGTAGAGGGAATGGCTACACCTTC
d_gene: TRBD2; j_gene: TRBJ2-1; v_gene: TRBV6-5; abundance: few; CDR3aa: CASSREDEQFF; CDR3nt: TGTGCCAGCAGTCGGGAGGATGAGCAGTTCTTC
d_gene: .; j_gene: TRBJ1-5; v_gene: TRBV15; abundance: .; CDR3aa: CATSRGGGDQPQHF; CDR3nt: TGTGCCACCAGCAGGGGGGGAGGCGATCAGCCCCAGCATTTT
d_gene: .; j_gene: TRBJ2-3; v_gene: TRBV5-1; abundance: .; CDR3aa: CASSLGFLGSSDTQYF; CDR3nt: TGCGCCAGCAGCTTGGGCTTCCTCGGGAGCTCAGATACGCAGTATTTT
d_gene: .; j_gene: TRBJ1-1; v_gene: TRBV7-6; abundance: few; CDR3aa: CASSLAQGITEAFF; CDR3nt: TGTGCCAGCAGCTTAGCGCAGGGAATCACTGAAGCTTTCTTT
d_gene: .; j_gene: TRBJ1-5; v_gene: TRBV30; abundance: .; CDR3aa: CAWNTNRGPQHF; CDR3nt: TGTGCCTGGAATACTAACCGGGGGCCCCAGCATTTT
d_gene: .; j_gene: TRBJ1-1; v_gene: TRBV5-1; abundance: .; CDR3aa: CASSLAVDTEAFF; CDR3nt: TGCGCCAGCAGCTTGGCTGTAGACACTGAAGCTTTCTTT
d_gene: .; j_gene: TRBJ2-3; v_gene: TRBV15; abundance: .; CDR3aa: CATSRDPGTDTQYF; CDR3nt: TGTGCCACCAGCAGAGACCCTGGCACAGATACGCAGTATTTT
d_gene: TRBD1; j_gene: TRBJ1-4; v_gene: TRBV7-6; abundance: .; CDR3aa: CASSLGTGDEKLFF; CDR3nt: TGTGCCAGCAGCTTAGGGACAGGTGATGAAAAACTGTTTTTT
d_gene: .; j_gene: TRBJ1-5; v_gene: TRBV9; abundance: few; CDR3aa: CASSPGASNQPQHF; CDR3nt: TGTGCCAGCAGCCCTGGGGCTAGCAATCAGCCCCAGCATTTT
d_gene: TRBD1; j_gene: TRBJ1-1; v_gene: TRBV6-5; abundance: few; CDR3aa: CASSQTGGPTEAFF; CDR3nt: TGTGCCAGCAGTCAAACAGGGGGACCCACTGAAGCTTTCTTT
d_gene: TRBD1; j_gene: TRBJ2-2; v_gene: TRBV7-9; abundance: .; CDR3aa: CASSPPGTGGNTGELFF; CDR3nt: TGTGCCAGCAGCCCGCCGGGGACAGGGGGGAACACCGGGGAGCTGTTTTTT
d_gene: .; j_gene: TRBJ1-5; v_gene: TRBV28; abundance: once; CDR3aa: CASSLLAKYSNQLQHF; CDR3nt: TGTGCCAGCAGTTTATTGGCCAAGTATAGCAATCAGCTCCAGCATTTT
d_gene: .; j_gene: TRBJ1-5; v_gene: TRBV2; abundance: .; CDR3aa: CASSAPEQPQHF; CDR3nt: TGTGCCAGCAGTGCCCCAGAACAGCCCCAGCATTTT
d_gene: TRBD2; j_gene: TRBJ2-1; v_gene: TRBV7-6; abundance: .; CDR3aa: CASSSTSGASHNEQFF; CDR3nt: TGTGCCAGCAGCTCGACTAGCGGAGCTTCTCACAATGAGCAGTTCTTC
d_gene: TRBD1; j_gene: TRBJ2-1; v_gene: TRBV2; abundance: .; CDR3aa: CASRPRTGGAYNEQFF; CDR3nt: TGTGCCAGCAGACCGCGGACAGGGGGCGCGTACAATGAGCAGTTCTTC
d_gene: TRBD1; j_gene: TRBJ1-1; v_gene: TRBV9; abundance: .; CDR3aa: CASSVGTGPDTEAFF; CDR3nt: TGTGCCAGCAGCGTAGGGACAGGGCCGGACACTGAAGCTTTCTTT
d_gene: .; j_gene: TRBJ1-5; v_gene: TRBV25-1; abundance: .; CDR3aa: CASSVGQGPEPQHF; CDR3nt: TGTGCCAGCAGTGTAGGGCAGGGGCCGGAGCCCCAGCATTTT
d_gene: TRBD1; j_gene: TRBJ1-1; v_gene: TRBV7-9; abundance: .; CDR3aa: CASNRGSGGGDTEAFF; CDR3nt: TGTGCCAGCAACCGAGGATCAGGGGGCGGGGACACTGAAGCTTTCTTT
d_gene: TRBD2; j_gene: TRBJ2-5; v_gene: TRBV5-1; abundance: .; CDR3aa: CASSPAGGPVLETQYF; CDR3nt: TGCGCCAGCAGCCCGGCGGGAGGGCCGGTTTTGGAGACCCAGTACTTC
d_gene: TRBD1; j_gene: TRBJ2-5; v_gene: TRBV6-5; abundance: .; CDR3aa: CASSYGTGGGETQYF; CDR3nt: TGTGCCAGCAGTTACGGGACAGGGGGCGGAGAGACCCAGTACTTC
d_gene: .; j_gene: TRBJ1-4; v_gene: TRBV5-1; abundance: .; CDR3aa: CASSLEGVDELFF; CDR3nt: TGCGCCAGCAGCTTGGAAGGGGTAGACGAACTGTTTTTT
d_gene: .; j_gene: TRBJ2-3; v_gene: TRBV18; abundance: .; CDR3aa: CASSPNSRGHTQYF; CDR3nt: TGTGCCAGCTCACCAAATTCAAGGGGCCATACGCAGTATTTT